Below are 30 T cell receptor beta chains sequenced from a single sample in a study of blood T cell repertoires in COVID-19. Produced via immunoSEQ multiplex PCR; TCRdb's table is partial and in-frame only. This repertoire shows hundreds of thousands of clones, 88% found once; its top ten account for approximately 0.7%. The source material was peripheral blood. The receptors shown here come from a human donor in a cohort sampled during active COVID-19.

This chain links TRBV10-3 with TRBJ1-4, with 10 positions matching TRBD1. The V gene's germline CDR1 is ENHRY and CDR2 SYGVKD. The CDR3 extends over 17 amino acids. J lost 5 bases, V lost 3 bases, and 9 bases had no gene match. CDR3 region: CAISEGLGQGLNEKLFF. In nucleotides, the CDR3 is TGTGCCATCAGTGAAGGACTGGGACAGGGGTTGAATGAAAAACTGTTTTTT.

The gene calls are TRBV15 and TRBJ1-5; no definite D call. The CDR3 covers 16 residues. Per the germline V gene, CDR1 is LNHNV and CDR2 is YYDKDF (reference sequence). Trimming left V 5 bases short and J 4 bases short, with 18 bases between. The CDR3 sequence is CATSPSGGLPNQPQHF. For the CDR3, the DNA is TGTGCCACCAGCCCCTCCGGCGGGTTGCCTAATCAGCCCCAGCATTTT.

This clone showed up just once. This chain connects TRBV7-2 to TRBJ2-6; perhaps TRBD2 as D (5 bases). V gave up 1 base and J gave up 0 bases, with 7 bases separating them. The germline gives CDR1 SGHTA, CDR2 FQGNSA. The CDR3 has 16 amino acids. CDR3 loop: CASSLGGSSGANVLTF. CDR3 nucleotide sequence: TGTGCCAGCAGCTTAGGAGGGAGCTCTGGGGCCAACGTCCTGACTTTC. Full variable domain (missing parts from reference TRBV7-2 and TRBJ2-6): GAGVSQSPSNKVTEKGKDVELRCDPISGHTALYWYRQSLGQGLEFLIYFQGNSAPDKSGLPSDRFSAERTGGSVSTLTIQRTQQEDSAVYLCASSLGGSSGANVLTFGAGSRLTVL.

The chain uses TRBV19 and TRBJ1-3; no reliable D call. V lost 3 bases, J lost 0 bases, and 15 bases lay in between. This CDR3 is built from 17 residues. Germline lookup yields CDR1 LNHDA and CDR2 SQIVND (reference sequence). The CDR3 here is CASSIRPGSFSGNTIYF. The DNA for the CDR3 is TGTGCCAGTAGTATCCGGCCAGGTTCCTTCTCTGGAAACACCATATATTTT.

The genes are TRBV28 and TRBJ2-7; a weak D match, TRBD2 (6 bases). With 10 bases removed from V and 2 bases from J, the gap between germline ends came to 9 bases. Germline V lookup: CDR1 MDHEN, CDR2 SYDVKM. This CDR3 is built from 11 residues. CDR3 in amino acids: CATTGAYEQYF. CDR3 coding DNA: TGTGCCACAACGGGGGCCTACGAGCAGTACTTC.

The V gene is TRBV27, the J gene TRBJ2-2; no reliable D call. Germline V gene sequence: CDR1 MNHEY, CDR2 SMNVEV (reference sequence). The germline V and J ends were trimmed by 6 bases and 4 bases, with 12 bases remaining between them. The length of the CDR3 is 14 residues. CDR3 residues: CASRPLRVTGELFF. DNA for the CDR3: TGTGCCAGCAGACCTCTACGAGTCACCGGGGAGCTGTTTTTT.

The chain combines TRBV15 with TRBJ2-6; D perhaps matches TRBD1 (5 bases). CDR1 and CDR2 (germline): LNHNV, YYDKDF (reference sequence). Trimming took off 5 bases at V and 4 bases at J, with 9 bases between the two ends. CDR3 length: 14 residues. This CDR3 is CATSSRTGANVLTF. In nucleotides, the CDR3 is TGTGCCACCAGCTCTCGGACAGGGGCCAACGTCCTGACTTTC. The variable domain in full, with the rest retrieved from reference TRBV15 and TRBJ2-6, is DAMVIQNPRYQVTQFGKPVTLSCSQTLNHNVMYWYQQKSSQAPKLLFHYYDKDFNNEADTPDNFQSRRPNTSFCFLDIRSPGLGDTAMYLCATSSRTGANVLTFGAGSRLTVL.

This clone was seen more than once but under ten times. The rearrangement joins TRBV19 to TRBJ2-7; 7 bases are a match to TRBD1. The V and J ends lost 2 bases and 0 bases, in that order; junction bases with no gene match: 13. Germline CDR1 LNHDA, CDR2 SQIVND (reference sequence). This CDR3 region has 18 residues. The CDR3 DNA sequence: TGTGCCAGTAGTATAACCCGGACAGGCGCCTATATCTCCTACGAGCAGTACTTC. Protein: CASSITRTGAYISYEQYF.

The genes are TRBV5-1 and TRBJ2-1; no clear D gene. This CDR3 spans 13 amino acids. Germline CDR1 is SGHRS and CDR2 is YFSETQ. Trimming shortened V by 4 bases and J by 8 bases, and 13 bases separated the two germline ends. The CDR3 region has the DNA TGCGCCAGCAGCCGTTGGCTAGTAGATGAGCAGTTCTTC. It is translated as CASSRWLVDEQFF.

The chain links TRBV7-2 to TRBJ2-7; D might be TRBD1 (7 bases). CDR1 and CDR2 (germline): SGHTA, FQGNSA. The CDR3 runs to 15 residues. The V end lost 3 bases, the J end lost 2 bases, and 14 bases lay between the germline ends. CDR3 DNA: TGTGCCAGCAGCTTTAGGGCAGGGGGGACCTACGAGCAGTACTTC. Protein: CASSFRAGGTYEQYF.

Written as DNA, the CDR3 is TGTGCCAGCAGCTTCCGGGACAGTTCCTACGAGCAGTACTTC. The encoded protein is CASSFRDSSYEQYF. This chain connects TRBV11-2 to TRBJ2-7, with 7 bases aligning to TRBD1. J was trimmed by 1 base and V by 3 bases; bases with no gene match: 3. This CDR3 spans 14 amino acids. From germline, CDR1 is SGHAT and CDR2 FQNNGV. The full variable domain, with the rest looked up from reference TRBV11-2 and TRBJ2-7, is EAGVAQSPRYKIIEKRQSVAFWCNPISGHATLYWYQQILGQGPKLLIQFQNNGVVDDSQLPKDRFSAERLKGVDSTLKIQPAKLEDSAVYLCASSFRDSSYEQYFGPGTRLTVT.

V gene TRBV28 combines with J gene TRBJ1-5; D is perhaps TRBD1 (5 bases). The V and J ends lost 5 bases and 0 bases respectively, with 14 bases between them. The germline V gene encodes CDR1 MDHEN and CDR2 SYDVKM. CDR3 length: 16 residues. The DNA for the CDR3 is TGTGCCAGCAGTATAAAACAGGCTCTTAGCAATCAGCCCCAGCATTTT. This sequence encodes CASSIKQALSNQPQHF.

The CDR3 is CASSEGYEGADYGYTF. The CDR3 DNA sequence: TGTGCCAGCAGTGAAGGGTACGAGGGCGCGGACTATGGCTACACCTTC. The V and J genes are TRBV25-1 and TRBJ1-2; D gene unclear. The CDR3 has 16 residues. Germline loops: CDR1 MGHDK, CDR2 SYGVNS. Deletions cut 2 bases from V and 3 bases from J, with 16 bases between.

The chain combines TRBV5-1 with TRBJ1-4, with TRBD1 matching 7 bases. Per the germline V gene, CDR1 is SGHRS and CDR2 is YFSETQ. The V and J ends lost 4 bases and 4 bases, in that order; junction bases with no gene match: 10. The CDR3 is 16 amino acids. The CDR3 reads CASSPGSGTVNEKLFF. Here the CDR3 DNA reads TGCGCCAGCAGCCCTGGATCCGGGACAGTTAATGAAAAACTGTTTTTT.

The chain recombines TRBV7-6 with TRBJ2-1; D is ambiguous. CDR1 is SGHVS and CDR2 is FNYEAQ in the germline V gene. This CDR3 has 13 amino acids. V lost 2 bases to trimming and J lost 4 bases, with 6 bases between them. DNA for the CDR3: TGTGCCAGCAGCTTAATCACTTACAATGAGCAGTTCTTC. Translating gives CASSLITYNEQFF. Full variable domain (missing parts from reference TRBV7-6 and TRBJ2-1): GAGVSQSPRYKVTKRGQDVALRCDPISGHVSLYWYRQALGQGPEFLTYFNYEAQQDKSGLPNDRFSAERPEGSISTLTIQRTEQRDSAMYRCASSLITYNEQFFGPGTRLTVL.

The chain recombines TRBV4-3 with TRBJ1-2; the D gene is possibly TRBD1 (5 bases). Germline V gene sequence: CDR1 LGHNA, CDR2 YSLEER. The CDR3 spans 14 residues. Trimming left V 0 bases short and J 1 base short, with 6 bases between. The CDR3 loop reads CASSQDDSNYGYTF. The CDR3 DNA reads as TGCGCCAGCAGCCAAGATGACAGTAACTATGGCTACACCTTC.

This chain links TRBV30 with TRBJ2-1; 13 bases line up with TRBD2. This CDR3 has 18 residues. V dropped 5 bases and J dropped 8; count of bases not matched to a gene: 18. Germline values: CDR1 GTSNPN, CDR2 SVGIG (reference sequence). The CDR3 sequence: CAWELPTSGGAKSYEQFF. The CDR3 DNA reads as TGTGCCTGGGAGCTTCCCACTAGCGGGGGGGCGAAGAGCTATGAGCAGTTCTTC.

This clone showed up just once. The chain is built from TRBV18 and TRBJ2-1; 11 bases match TRBD1. Germline trimming cut 3 bases from V and 8 bases from J; bases unmatched to any gene: 6. This CDR3 contains 15 residues. The germline CDR1 and CDR2 sequences are KGHSH and LQKENI. CDR3 protein: CASSPLDRGPYEQFF. Written as DNA, the CDR3 is TGTGCCAGCTCACCCCTGGACAGGGGGCCCTATGAGCAGTTCTTC.

The chain recombines TRBV9 with TRBJ1-1, with 7 bases identical to TRBD1. The ends lost 4 bases at V and 0 bases at J; junction bases unmatched: 9. This CDR3 comprises 16 residues. Germline values: CDR1 SGDLS, CDR2 YYNGEE. CDR3 sequence (DNA): TGTGCCAGCAGCCCCCAGAGGGACAGCATGAACACTGAAGCTTTCTTT. Amino acid sequence: CASSPQRDSMNTEAFF.

This chain uses TRBV5-6 with TRBJ2-7, with TRBD2 matching over 11 bases. CDR1 is SGHDT and CDR2 is YYEEEE in the germline V gene. This CDR3 region has 14 residues. Losses at the gene ends were 7 bases for V and 0 bases for J; bases not matched to a gene: 3. The CDR3 region is CASASGRSSYEQYF. CDR3 nucleotide sequence: TGTGCCAGCGCTAGCGGGAGGAGCTCCTACGAGCAGTACTTC. The variable domain in full, completed from reference TRBV5-6 and TRBJ2-7, reads DAGVTQSPTHLIKTRGQQVTLRCSPKSGHDTVSWYQQALGQGPQFIFQYYEEEERQRGNFPDRFSGHQFPNYSSELNVNALLLGDSALYLCASASGRSSYEQYFGPGTRLTVT.

The chain joins TRBV30 to TRBJ1-3; TRBD1 agrees at 8 bases. The CDR3 extends over 14 amino acids. The V and J ends lost 5 bases and 3 bases, in that order; junction bases with no gene match: 6. Germline CDR1 is GTSNPN and CDR2 is SVGIG (reference sequence). CDR3 nucleotide sequence: TGTGCCTGGTCCTACAGGGGGGATGGAAACACCATATATTTT. Residues: CAWSYRGDGNTIYF.

This clone occurred a few times. The CDR3 DNA reads TGTGCCAGCAGCGTCGGCGGGACTCTTAACAATGAGCAGTTCTTC. Amino acid sequence: CASSVGGTLNNEQFF. The V gene is TRBV9, the J gene TRBJ2-1; D possibly corresponds to TRBD2 (6 bases). Germline values: CDR1 SGDLS, CDR2 YYNGEE. V was pared by 2 bases and J by 5 bases, with 14 bases between. The CDR3 is 15 amino acids. Drawing the rest from reference TRBV9 and TRBJ2-1, the complete variable domain is DSGVTQTPKHLITATGQRVTLRCSPRSGDLSVYWYQQSLDQGLQFLIQYYNGEERAKGNILERFSAQQFPDLHSELNLSSLELGDSALYFCASSVGGTLNNEQFFGPGTRLTVL.

CDR3 sequence reads: CASSTVGARGYTF. CDR3 coding DNA: TGTGCCAGCAGTACCGTGGGGGCGCGGGGCTACACCTTC. V usage is TRBV27 and J usage is TRBJ1-2, with D tentatively TRBD1 (6 bases). This CDR3 contains 13 residues. The V end lost 5 bases, the J end lost 8 bases, and 15 bases lay between the germline ends. Per the germline V gene, CDR1 is MNHEY and CDR2 is SMNVEV (reference sequence).

This clone appeared a few times. The CDR3 reads CAIAQGNEQYF. CDR3 DNA: TGTGCCATCGCGCAGGGGAACGAGCAGTACTTC. This chain links TRBV6-5 with TRBJ2-7, with D possibly TRBD1 on 6 matching bases. This CDR3 spans 11 amino acids. Germline CDR1 is MNHEY and CDR2 is SVGAGI. Trimming cost V 10 bases and J 5 bases, with 12 bases left between them.

The V and J genes are TRBV10-1 and TRBJ2-5, with 8 bases matching TRBD2. Losses at the gene ends were 6 bases for V and 4 bases for J; bases not matched to a gene: 7. Germline lookup yields CDR1 WNHNN and CDR2 SYGVQD (reference sequence). This CDR3 spans 14 amino acids. Here the CDR3 reads CASSATGRGETQYF. CDR3 in DNA: TGCGCCAGCAGCGCGACCGGGAGGGGAGAGACCCAGTACTTC.

This clone came up a few times. The rearrangement links TRBV7-2 to TRBJ2-7; 7 bases are a match to TRBD2. Germline V CDR1 and CDR2: SGHTA, FQGNSA. With 5 bases clipped from V and 2 bases from J, the junction kept 3 bases outside the gene matches. The CDR3 contains 13 residues. CDR3 region: CASSTGLTYEQYF. For the CDR3, the DNA is TGTGCCAGCAGCACGGGACTAACCTACGAGCAGTACTTC.

The rearrangement uses TRBV18 and TRBJ1-5; D remains ambiguous. Germline assignment: CDR1 KGHSH and CDR2 LQKENI. CDR3 length: 14 residues. Trimming stripped 1 base from V and 8 bases from J, with 12 bases between. The CDR3 protein is CASSPRAGGEPQHF. For the CDR3, the DNA is TGTGCCAGCTCACCACGGGCGGGTGGAGAGCCCCAGCATTTT.

The CDR3 here is CASSTTEEGLNTEAFF. As DNA, the CDR3 is TGTGCCAGCAGCACTACCGAGGAGGGGCTGAACACTGAAGCTTTCTTT. The rearrangement joins TRBV9 to TRBJ1-1; D is possibly TRBD1 (5 bases). This CDR3 is 16 amino acids long. The germline V gene has CDR1 SGDLS and CDR2 YYNGEE. V lost 4 bases, J lost 0 bases, and 16 bases lay in between.

This chain uses TRBV7-2 with TRBJ1-5; D possibly corresponds to TRBD1 (5 bases). Germline CDR1 reads SGHTA; CDR2 reads FQGNSA. CDR3 length equals 13 residues. The V end lost 2 bases, the J end lost 6 bases, and 8 bases lay between the germline ends. CDR3: CASSLFGGQPQHF. CDR3 DNA sequence: TGTGCCAGCAGCTTATTCGGGGGTCAGCCCCAGCATTTT.

This clone was counted only a few times. The CDR3 loop reads CASSQGQGTNTEAFF. DNA for the CDR3: TGTGCCAGCAGCCAGGGACAGGGAACCAACACTGAAGCTTTCTTT. The chain joins TRBV4-2 to TRBJ1-1, with 9 bases fitting TRBD1. The V segment lost 3 bases and the J segment 2 bases; nucleotides outside the gene matches: 4. The CDR3 runs to 15 residues. Germline CDR1 reads LGHNA; CDR2 reads YNFKEQ.